These T cell receptor beta chains were read from a single sample in a study of PD-L1 blockade in urothelial cancer. Clones were sequenced by immunoSEQ multiplex PCR, and TCRdb holds only the in-frame ones, with some missing. This table has about 50,000 clones, around 80% appearing once. Material: PBMCs, obtained around atezolizumab (anti-PD-L1) treatment. The receptors stem from an older man with urothelial cancer. CDR3s include the opening cysteine and the closing phenylalanine or tryptophan. Fields, in order: clone size, V gene, D gene, J gene, CDR3 protein, CDR3 DNA. D genes are given only for firm matches. Part of the rows lack a size; the others show once, few, many or a class for expanded clones.

clone size: NA; V gene: TRBV4-3; D gene: NA; J gene: TRBJ1-1; CDR3 protein: CASSRGVRTEAFF; CDR3 DNA: TGCGCCAGCAGTAGAGGCGTGCGCACTGAAGCTTTCTTT
clone size: NA; V gene: TRBV7-9; D gene: NA; J gene: TRBJ2-5; CDR3 protein: CASSSGLGETQYF; CDR3 DNA: TGTGCCAGCAGCTCAGGCTTAGGCGAGACCCAGTACTTC
clone size: NA; V gene: TRBV6-1; D gene: TRBD1; J gene: TRBJ2-1; CDR3 protein: CASNRGDREQFF; CDR3 DNA: TGTGCCAGCAACAGGGGTGATCGTGAGCAGTTCTTC
clone size: medium-sized; V gene: TRBV18; D gene: NA; J gene: TRBJ1-1; CDR3 protein: CASSPPAGRSMNTEAFF; CDR3 DNA: TGTGCCAGCTCACCACCGGCAGGGCGGTCGATGAACACTGAAGCTTTCTTT
clone size: NA; V gene: TRBV7-9; D gene: TRBD1; J gene: TRBJ1-4; CDR3 protein: CASSSTGTVIPTNEKLFF; CDR3 DNA: TGTGCCAGCAGCTCGACCGGGACAGTGATCCCAACTAATGAAAAACTGTTTTTT
clone size: NA; V gene: TRBV7-2; D gene: NA; J gene: TRBJ2-7; CDR3 protein: CASSVTRNTYEQYF; CDR3 DNA: TGTGCCAGCAGCGTAACTAGGAATACCTACGAGCAGTACTTC
clone size: NA; V gene: TRBV6-1; D gene: NA; J gene: TRBJ1-2; CDR3 protein: CASSEALQGSYGYTF; CDR3 DNA: TGTGCCAGCAGTGAAGCGCTTCAGGGTTCCTATGGCTACACCTTC
clone size: NA; V gene: TRBV5-5; D gene: TRBD1; J gene: TRBJ1-2; CDR3 protein: CASSLDRGYQGYTF; CDR3 DNA: TGTGCCAGCAGCCTGGACAGGGGGTACCAGGGCTACACCTTC
clone size: NA; V gene: TRBV10-3; D gene: TRBD1; J gene: TRBJ2-7; CDR3 protein: CAISQGVGAYEQYF; CDR3 DNA: TGTGCCATCAGTCAGGGGGTGGGGGCCTACGAGCAGTACTTC
clone size: NA; V gene: TRBV27; D gene: NA; J gene: TRBJ1-2; CDR3 protein: CASSLLLGIRGYTF; CDR3 DNA: TGTGCCAGCAGCTTACTCCTCGGTATCCGGGGCTACACCTTC